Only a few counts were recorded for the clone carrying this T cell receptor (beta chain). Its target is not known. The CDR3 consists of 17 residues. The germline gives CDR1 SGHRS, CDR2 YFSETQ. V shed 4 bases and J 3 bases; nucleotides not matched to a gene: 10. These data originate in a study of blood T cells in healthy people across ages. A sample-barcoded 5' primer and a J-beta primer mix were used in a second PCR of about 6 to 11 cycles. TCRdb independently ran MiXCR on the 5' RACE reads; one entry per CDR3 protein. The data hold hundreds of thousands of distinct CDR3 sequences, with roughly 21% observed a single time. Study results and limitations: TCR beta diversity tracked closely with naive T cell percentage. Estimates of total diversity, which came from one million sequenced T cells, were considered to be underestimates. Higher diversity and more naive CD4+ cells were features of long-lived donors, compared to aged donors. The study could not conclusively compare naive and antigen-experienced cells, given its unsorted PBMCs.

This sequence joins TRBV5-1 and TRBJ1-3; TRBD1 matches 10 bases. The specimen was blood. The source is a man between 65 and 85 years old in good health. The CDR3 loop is CASSEGQGSRRGNTIYF. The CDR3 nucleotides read TGCGCCAGCAGCGAGGGACAGGGGAGTCGGCGTGGAAACACCATATATTTT.